One and the same sample provided the 24 T cell receptor beta chains below, sequenced in a study of OX40 agonist ivuxolimab in advanced cancers. Repertoires were generated with immunoSEQ multiplex PCR, while TCRdb's copy carries only in-frame clones and drops some. The profile shows some 30,000 clones, roughly 89% of them singletons. The sample consisted of CD4+ or CD8+ T cells sorted from blood, taken in a trial of the OX40 agonist ivuxolimab. Receptor source: an adult with an advanced solid tumor such as melanoma, head and neck, liver or kidney cancer.

The chain links TRBV5-6 to TRBJ2-1; the D gene is possibly TRBD2 (6 bases). CDR1 is SGHDT, CDR2 YYEEEE, per germline. The CDR3 loop spans 16 amino acids. Trimming removed 4 bases from V and 6 bases from J, with 20 bases in between. The CDR3 sequence: CASSAPSGLGINEQFF. DNA for the CDR3: TGTGCCAGCAGCGCTCCATCGGGACTGGGGATCAATGAGCAGTTCTTC.

The rearrangement joins TRBV9 to TRBJ2-2; 7 bases match TRBD1. This CDR3 is built from 13 residues. The V gene's germline CDR1 is SGDLS and CDR2 YYNGEE. J was trimmed by 8 bases and V by 9 bases; bases with no gene match: 10. The CDR3 protein is CATSIRGTGELFF. The CDR3 nucleotides read TGTGCCACCTCTATCAGGGGGACAGGGGAGCTGTTTTTT.

Of note for this clone: A much larger clone sits a single nucleotide away, making a read error possible. J is TRBJ2-5 and V is TRBV7-9, with TRBD2 as a possible D gene (5 bases). Germline V CDR1 and CDR2: SEHNR, FQNEAQ (reference sequence). The CDR3 loop spans 15 amino acids. V was trimmed by 0 bases and J by 2 bases, leaving 10 bases between them. The chain's CDR3 is CASSLAGEEQETQYF. The DNA of the CDR3 is TGTGCCAGCAGCTTAGCCGGGGAAGAGCAAGAGACCCAGTACTTC.

Only one count was recorded for this clone. The rearrangement uses TRBV6-5 and TRBJ2-5; D remains ambiguous. This CDR3 has 15 amino acids. Looked up from germline, CDR1 is MNHEY and CDR2 is SVGAGI. V was clipped by 4 bases and J by 2 bases, with 14 bases between them. For the CDR3, the DNA is TGTGCCAGCAGTTCTCTCATCCACTTACAAGAGACCCAGTACTTC. This sequence encodes CASSSLIHLQETQYF.

This chain links TRBV25-1 with TRBJ2-2, with 7 bases lining up with TRBD1. The CDR3 totals 17 residues. Trimming took 3 bases from V and 4 from J; bases not matched to a gene: 11. CDR1 and CDR2 (germline): MGHDK, SYGVNS. The chain's CDR3 is CASSEWTLGQITGELFF. CDR3 sequence (DNA): TGTGCCAGCAGTGAGTGGACGTTGGGACAGATCACCGGGGAGCTGTTTTTT. Supplemented by reference TRBV25-1 and TRBJ2-2, the full variable domain reads EADIYQTPRYLVIGTGKKITLECSQTMGHDKMYWYQQDPGMELHLIHYSYGVNSTEKGDLSSESTVSRIRTEHFPLTLESARPSHTSQYLCASSEWTLGQITGELFFGEGSRLTVL.

The chain uses TRBV5-4 and TRBJ1-1; D remains unclear. Germline V CDR1 and CDR2: SGHNT, YYREEE (reference sequence). The germline V and J ends were trimmed by 5 bases and 2 bases, with 10 bases remaining between them. This CDR3 is 13 amino acids long. The CDR3 bases are TGTGCCAGCAGTCGCTTGATCAACACTGAAGCTTTCTTT. Translated: CASSRLINTEAFF. Full variable domain (missing parts from reference TRBV5-4 and TRBJ1-1): ETGVTQSPTHLIKTRGQQVTLRCSSQSGHNTVSWYQQALGQGPQFIFQYYREEENGRGNFPPRFSGLQFPNYSSELNVNALELDDSALYLCASSRLINTEAFFGQGTRLTVV.

A few counts support this clone. This sequence joins TRBV28 and TRBJ1-2; 8 bases agree with TRBD1. Germline trimming cut 4 bases from V and 0 bases from J; bases unmatched to any gene: 10. The CDR3 consists of 17 residues. Germline V CDR1 and CDR2: MDHEN, SYDVKM. The DNA for the CDR3 is TGTGCCAGCAGTTGGGGCACAGACAGGGGAACTAACTATGGCTACACCTTC. This sequence encodes CASSWGTDRGTNYGYTF.

The rearrangement links TRBV20-1 to TRBJ2-3; D unresolved. Germline V gives CDR1 DFQATT, CDR2 SNEGSKA (reference sequence). This CDR3 contains 11 residues. Trimming shortened V by 1 base and J by 3 bases, and 2 bases separated the two germline ends. The CDR3 nucleotides read TGCAGTGCTAGAGTAACAGATACGCAGTATTTT. Translated, it gives CSARVTDTQYF.

This clone was observed a handful of times. This chain connects TRBV6-6 to TRBJ2-5; 7 bases line up with TRBD1. Germline lookup yields CDR1 MNHNY and CDR2 SVGAGI (reference sequence). The V segment lost 6 bases and the J segment 2 bases; nucleotides outside the gene matches: 3. The CDR3 is made up of 13 amino acids. The CDR3 region has the DNA TGTGCCAGCAGAAAGGACAGGCAAGAGACCCAGTACTTC. Translation: CASRKDRQETQYF.

The chain recombines TRBV27 with TRBJ2-7, with 9 nucleotides matching TRBD1. After removal of 5 bases from V and 3 bases from J, the junction contained 11 bases not matched to a gene. The CDR3 runs 16 residues. The germline gives CDR1 MNHEY, CDR2 SMNVEV (reference sequence). The CDR3 sequence is CASSIDPPGQGYEQYF. The DNA of the CDR3 is TGTGCCAGCAGTATCGATCCACCGGGACAGGGCTACGAGCAGTACTTC.

V gene TRBV28 combines with J gene TRBJ2-7; perhaps TRBD1 as D (6 bases). From germline, CDR1 is MDHEN and CDR2 SYDVKM. CDR3 size: 16 residues. The V end lost 6 bases, the J end lost 6 bases, and 24 bases lay between the germline ends. CDR3 nucleotides: TGTGCCAGCAGCACCGCCTGGGACACCGGTCCCCTCGAGCAGTACTTC. It codes for CASSTAWDTGPLEQYF.

This clone has only a few counts. The chain joins TRBV30 to TRBJ2-7; a possible D gene is TRBD2 (5 bases). Looked up from germline, CDR1 is GTSNPN and CDR2 is SVGIG (reference sequence). The CDR3 contains 13 residues. Between the trimmed V and J ends, which lost 2 bases and 6 bases, there was a span of 14 bases. In DNA, the CDR3 is TGTGCCTGGAGTTCCGGGGTGGTGAGCGAGCAGTACTTC. Translating gives CAWSSGVVSEQYF. The full variable domain, its missing parts supplied by reference TRBV30 and TRBJ2-7, is SQTIHQWPATLVQPVGSPLSLECTVEGTSNPNLYWYRQAAGRGLQLLFYSVGIGQISSEVPQNLSASRPQDRQFILSSKKLLLSDSGFYLCAWSSGVVSEQYFGPGTRLTVT.

V is TRBV7-3 and J is TRBJ2-1; 7 bases line up with TRBD2. After removal of 1 base from V and 0 bases from J, the junction contained 0 bases not matched to a gene. This CDR3 is built from 15 residues. CDR1 and CDR2 (germline): SGHTA, FQGTGA. The DNA of the CDR3 is TGTGCCAGCAGCTTAAGGGGGGGCTCCTACAATGAGCAGTTCTTC. This gives the protein CASSLRGGSYNEQFF.

This chain links TRBV28 with TRBJ2-7; 10 bases are a match to TRBD2. This CDR3 is built from 16 residues. Germline CDR1 and CDR2: MDHEN and SYDVKM. The ends lost 5 bases at V and 3 bases at J; junction bases unmatched: 10. CDR3 nucleotide sequence: TGTGCCAGCAGTACCGCCCGGCTAGCGGGAGTCTACGAGCAGTACTTC. Translating it yields CASSTARLAGVYEQYF.

This clone was seen only a few times. The genes are TRBV6-1 and TRBJ2-1; D tentatively fits TRBD1 or TRBD2 (5 bases each). The CDR3 is made up of 12 amino acids. Germline loops: CDR1 MNHNS, CDR2 SASEGT. The V and J ends lost 7 bases and 7 bases respectively, with 11 bases between them. CDR3 in amino acids: CASIRGLNEQFF. CDR3 bases: TGTGCCAGCATCCGGGGCCTGAATGAGCAGTTCTTC.

The chain employs TRBV2 and TRBJ2-2; 14 bases line up with TRBD2. The CDR3 is 15 residues long. Per germline, CDR1 SNHLY and CDR2 FYNNEI. Trimming removed 6 bases from V and 5 bases from J; junction bases left unmatched: 2. The CDR3 DNA sequence: TGTGCCAGCAGGGGACTAGCGGGGGAAACCGGGGAGCTGTTTTTT. It yields the protein CASRGLAGETGELFF.

This clone is medium-sized (0.01 to 0.1%) in the sample. V and J are TRBV2 and TRBJ1-1; unclear D gene. V gave up 9 bases and J gave up 1 base, with 12 bases separating them. CDR3 size: 13 residues. CDR1 is SNHLY and CDR2 is FYNNEI in the germline V gene. The CDR3: CARVIARNTEAFF. CDR3 sequence (DNA): TGTGCCAGGGTGATTGCCAGGAACACTGAAGCTTTCTTT.

A word on this clone: This is likely a read error, given that the CDR3 carries no conserved phenylalanine or tryptophan at its end. Because the CDR3's place on the DNA is in doubt, the DNA is left out and the CDR3 is given as listed by TCRdb. V usage is TRBV7-8 and J usage is TRBJ2-7; TRBD2 is the table's D call and was not checked against the DNA. The CDR3 contains 13 residues when both ends are counted. The germline CDR1 and CDR2 sequences are SGHVS and FQNEAQ. CDR3 in amino acids: CASSLGLGWESRY.

The chain couples TRBV4-1 to TRBJ2-7; 9 nucleotides agree with TRBD1. The CDR3 has 14 amino acids. Germline values: CDR1 MGHRA, CDR2 YSYEKL. Trimming took 7 bases from V and 3 from J; bases not matched to a gene: 7. The CDR3 spells CASTLGQGSYEQYF. The DNA for the CDR3 is TGCGCCAGCACCCTCGGACAGGGGAGCTACGAGCAGTACTTC.

This clone is a singleton in its sample. This chain uses TRBV30 with TRBJ2-2; D is unclear. Trimming pared 4 bases from V and 3 bases from J, leaving 15 bases between. The CDR3 loop spans 15 amino acids. Germline V gene lookup returns CDR1 GTSNPN and CDR2 SVGIG (reference sequence). CDR3 sequence reads: CAWIGPETYTGELFF. CDR3 bases: TGTGCCTGGATAGGTCCAGAAACATACACCGGGGAGCTGTTTTTT.

This chain links TRBV7-8 with TRBJ2-1; D remains ambiguous. This CDR3 has 14 residues. V shed 2 bases and J shed 6 bases, with 11 bases lying between them. Germline assignment: CDR1 SGHVS and CDR2 FQNEAQ. CDR3 region: CASSLYLGINEQFF. DNA of the CDR3: TGTGCCAGCAGCTTATATTTAGGTATCAATGAGCAGTTCTTC.

The rearrangement joins TRBV6-1 to TRBJ2-7, with D uncertain. Germline loops: CDR1 MNHNS, CDR2 SASEGT. V was trimmed by 2 bases and J by 2 bases, leaving 10 bases between them. This CDR3 has 14 amino acids. The CDR3 sequence is CASSEWQITYEQYF. The CDR3 DNA sequence: TGTGCCAGCAGTGAATGGCAGATAACCTACGAGCAGTACTTC.

This clone has only one observation. V is TRBV4-2 and J is TRBJ1-6; D unresolved. The V and J ends lost 2 bases and 0 bases respectively, with 17 bases between them. The CDR3 contains 19 residues. Germline V lookup: CDR1 LGHNA, CDR2 YNFKEQ. CDR3 bases: TGTGCCAGCAGCCAACCACCAAAGGACTTGAGCTCCTATAATTCACCCCTCCACTTT. As protein: CASSQPPKDLSSYNSPLHF.

J is TRBJ2-2 and V is TRBV9; no clear D. V gave up 0 bases and J gave up 7 bases, with 10 bases separating them. Germline lookup yields CDR1 SGDLS and CDR2 YYNGEE. This CDR3 has 14 residues. CDR3 nucleotides: TGTGCCAGCAGCGTAGTTGGGTTAGACGGGGAGCTGTTTTTT. Residues: CASSVVGLDGELFF. Filled out from reference TRBV9 and TRBJ2-2, the complete variable domain reads DSGVTQTPKHLITATGQRVTLRCSPRSGDLSVYWYQQSLDQGLQFLIQYYNGEERAKGNILERFSAQQFPDLHSELNLSSLELGDSALYFCASSVVGLDGELFFGEGSRLTVL.